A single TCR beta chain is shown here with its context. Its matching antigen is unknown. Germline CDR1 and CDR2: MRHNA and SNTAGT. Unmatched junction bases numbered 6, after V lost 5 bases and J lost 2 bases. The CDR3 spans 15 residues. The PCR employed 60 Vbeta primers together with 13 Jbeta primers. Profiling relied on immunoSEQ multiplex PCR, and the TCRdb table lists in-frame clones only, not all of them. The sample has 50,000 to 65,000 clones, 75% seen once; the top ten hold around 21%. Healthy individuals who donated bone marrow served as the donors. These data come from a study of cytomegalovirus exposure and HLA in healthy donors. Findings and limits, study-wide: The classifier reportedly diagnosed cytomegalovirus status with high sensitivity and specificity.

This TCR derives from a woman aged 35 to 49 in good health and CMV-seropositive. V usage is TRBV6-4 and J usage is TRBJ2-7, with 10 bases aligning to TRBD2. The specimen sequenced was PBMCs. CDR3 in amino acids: CASSLAGAGPYEQYF. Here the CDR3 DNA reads TGTGCCAGCAGTCTAGCGGGGGCCGGACCCTACGAGCAGTACTTC.